These T cell receptor beta chains were read from a single sample in a study of blood T cells in healthy people across ages. TCRdb recomputed calls from the 5' RACE reads with MiXCR, one row per CDR3 protein. The sample shows about 1.8 million distinct CDR3 sequences, less than 50% of them seen only once. Sequences were obtained from blood. Source of these receptors: a woman aged 40 to 49 in good health. Each CDR3 is given with its conserved first and last residue. A D gene is named only where the DNA matches it firmly. Clone size is shown for a subset of rows, as once, few, many or a class of expanded clone.

TRBV20-1	TRBD1	15	TRBJ2-7	NA	CSAPSGTGFSYEQYF	TGCAGTGCGCCATCCGGGACAGGGTTTTCCTACGAGCAGTACTTC
TRBV20-1	TRBD2	15	TRBJ2-4	many	CSARTSGGDKNIQYF	TGCAGTGCTAGGACTAGCGGGGGGGACAAAAACATTCAGTACTTC
TRBV28	NA	13	TRBJ1-2	NA	CASIPGKAGGYTF	TGTGCCAGCATACCCGGGAAGGCGGGTGGCTACACCTTC
TRBV20-1	NA	14	TRBJ2-7	NA	CSATPSTSSYEQYF	TGCAGTGCTACTCCTAGTACCAGCTCCTACGAGCAGTACTTC
TRBV3-1	NA	13	TRBJ1-1	NA	CASTTWTASEAFF	TGTGCCAGCACCACCTGGACAGCCTCTGAAGCTTTCTTT
TRBV15	TRBD2	14	TRBJ2-1	NA	CATSTGLADNEQFF	TGTGCCACCAGCACGGGACTAGCAGATAATGAGCAGTTCTTC
TRBV14	TRBD1	15	TRBJ2-5	few	CASSPWGQRKETQYF	TGTGCCAGCAGCCCCTGGGGACAGAGAAAGGAGACCCAGTACTTC
TRBV6-5	NA	17	TRBJ2-5	NA	CASSYSGLLAGGETQYF	TGTGCCAGCAGTTACTCGGGATTACTAGCCGGTGGGGAGACCCAGTACTTC
TRBV9	TRBD2	18	TRBJ2-3	many	CASSVTSGGSPSTDTQYF	TGTGCCAGCAGCGTGACTAGCGGGGGGTCTCCTAGCACAGATACGCAGTATTTT
TRBV27	NA	16	TRBJ2-6	NA	CASRTKTDSGANVLTF	TGTGCCAGCAGGACAAAAACGGACTCTGGGGCCAACGTCCTGACTTTC
TRBV6-6	NA	14	TRBJ2-5	NA	CASEGLDGGETQYF	TGTGCCAGCGAGGGGCTCGATGGGGGGGAGACCCAGTACTTC